This is a list of T cell receptor beta chains from one sample in a study of cytomegalovirus exposure and HLA in healthy donors. Only in-frame clones appear in the TCRdb table, and some are missing; sequencing was by immunoSEQ multiplex PCR. The table shows around 180,000 clones, with 60% to 85% occurring only once. The sample was PBMCs. These receptors came from a woman in her thirties or forties in good health and CMV-seronegative. Each CDR3 is given with its conserved first and last residue. A D gene is named only where the DNA matches it firmly. Expanded clones are given a class, and other clones once, few, many or no size at all.

j_gene	d_gene	v_gene	abundance	CDR3nt	CDR3aa
TRBJ2-7	TRBD1	TRBV10-3	NA	TGTGCCATCAGAAGGACAGGGGGGCTAGCGGAATCCTACGAGCAGTACTTC	CAIRRTGGLAESYEQYF
TRBJ2-2	NA	TRBV29-1	once	TGCAGCGTAGACTACTGGAACACCGGGGAGCTGTTTTTT	CSVDYWNTGELFF
TRBJ1-5	TRBD1	TRBV18	few	TGTGCCAGCTCACGGGACAGGGACAATCAGCCCCAGCATTTT	CASSRDRDNQPQHF
TRBJ1-4	NA	TRBV6-6	NA	TGTGCCAGCAGTTACTCGACCGCGGGGGGAAATGAAAAACTGTTTTTT	CASSYSTAGGNEKLFF
TRBJ1-5	NA	TRBV5-6	few	TGTGCCAGCAGCTTGAAGGGGAGGGCAGGGGATCAGCCCCAGCATTTT	CASSLKGRAGDQPQHF
TRBJ1-2	TRBD1	TRBV27	NA	TGTGCCAGCAGTCCTCAACTACGACAGGGGGTTCACTATGGCTACACCTTC	CASSPQLRQGVHYGYTF
TRBJ2-1	TRBD2	TRBV5-1	NA	TGCGCCAGCAGCTTGGTACGGGCTAGCGGGGTCTACAATGAGCAGTTCTTC	CASSLVRASGVYNEQFF
TRBJ2-1	TRBD1	TRBV28	NA	TGTGCCATCACAACCCGGATACAGGGGGGCCGCAATGAGCAGTTCTTC	CAITTRIQGGRNEQFF
TRBJ1-3	TRBD1	TRBV5-3	NA	TGTGCCAGAAGCCCTGGACAGGGAAAGAACTCTGGAAACACCATATATTTT	CARSPGQGKNSGNTIYF
TRBJ2-3	TRBD1	TRBV7-9	NA	TGTTCCAGCAGCTTAGGGGACAGGGCAAGAGATACGCAGTATTTT	CSSSLGDRARDTQYF
TRBJ2-7	NA	TRBV11-2	NA	TGTGCCAGCAGCCTTAGCGGATACGAGCAGTACTTC	CASSLSGYEQYF
TRBJ1-2	NA	TRBV30	once	TGTGCCTGGAGTATAACAGAAGGTGGCTACACCTTC	CAWSITEGGYTF
TRBJ1-4	NA	TRBV30	NA	TGTGCCTGGAGTGTCGTCAGGGACTATGAAAAACTGTTTTTT	CAWSVVRDYEKLFF
TRBJ1-3	TRBD1	TRBV5-1	once	TGCGCCAGCAGCTTGGAGACAGGGGACTCTGGAAACACCATATATTTT	CASSLETGDSGNTIYF
TRBJ1-6	TRBD1	TRBV7-2	NA	TGTGCCAGCAGCTTAGCAACAGGGGGGTCACCCCTCCACTTT	CASSLATGGSPLHF
TRBJ2-2	TRBD1	TRBV4-1	NA	TGCGCCAGCAGCCTTATCCAGAGGGACAGGGGTAACACCGGGGAGCTGTTTTTT	CASSLIQRDRGNTGELFF
TRBJ2-3	TRBD2	TRBV11-3	NA	TGTGCCAGCAGCTCAGGACTAGCGGGAGATAATACGCAGTATTTT	CASSSGLAGDNTQYF
TRBJ1-2	NA	TRBV28	few	TGTGCCAGCCGTTCGGGGAACTATGGCTACACCTTC	CASRSGNYGYTF
TRBJ2-3	NA	TRBV30	few	TGTGCCTGGAGTGTCCCGCCGGGGAGCACAGATACGCAGTATTTT	CAWSVPPGSTDTQYF
TRBJ2-1	TRBD2	TRBV4-2	NA	TGTGCCAGCAGCCACCCTTGGACTAGCGGGTACTCCTACAATGAGCAGTTCTTC	CASSHPWTSGYSYNEQFF
TRBJ1-4	NA	TRBV4-3	once	TGCGCCAGCAGCCAAGACGGAGGGGCAGGGTTAGCTGAAAAACTGTTTTTT	CASSQDGGAGLAEKLFF
TRBJ2-3	NA	TRBV10-3	NA	TGTGCCATCAGTGGCCGTTCGCTAACCCTGAACACAGATACGCAGTATTTT	CAISGRSLTLNTDTQYF
TRBJ1-2	TRBD1	TRBV29-1	NA	TGCAGCGTTGAAGTCCCCGGGGACAGTAACTATGGCTACACCTTC	CSVEVPGDSNYGYTF
TRBJ1-2	NA	TRBV30	NA	TGTGCCTGGATGGGGCAGGGTTTCAACTATGGCTACACCTTC	CAWMGQGFNYGYTF
TRBJ1-1	NA	TRBV11-3	NA	TGTGCCAGCAGCGCCGGGATGAACACTGAAGCTTTCTTT	CASSAGMNTEAFF
TRBJ2-5	NA	TRBV18	NA	TGTGCCAGCTCATGGAGGGGCCATCAAGAGACCCAGTACTTC	CASSWRGHQETQYF
TRBJ1-4	NA	TRBV10-3	NA	TGTGCCATCGGCGAAGAGGCTACAACTAATGAAAAACTGTTTTTT	CAIGEEATTNEKLFF
TRBJ2-7	TRBD2	TRBV29-1	NA	TGCAGCGTTGGGCTAGCGGGAGACGAGCAGTACTTC	CSVGLAGDEQYF
TRBJ2-2	TRBD2	TRBV19	NA	TGTGCCAGTAGTATCGCGGGAGCGGTTACCGGGGAGCTGTTTTTT	CASSIAGAVTGELFF
TRBJ1-5	TRBD1	TRBV28	once	TGTGCCAGCAGTTCCGGGGGACAGGGTAATCAGCCCCAGCATTTT	CASSSGGQGNQPQHF
TRBJ1-2	NA	TRBV11-3	once	TGTGCCAGCAGCTTAACGAGACAGAACCCCTATGGCTACACCTTC	CASSLTRQNPYGYTF
TRBJ1-3	NA	TRBV19	few	TGTGCCATCCGGGACTTCGGCTCTGGAAACACCATATATTTT	CAIRDFGSGNTIYF
TRBJ2-3	TRBD2	TRBV4-2	NA	TGTGCCAGCAGCCTTGGCTGGGAGGGCCTTAATACGCAGTATTTT	CASSLGWEGLNTQYF